This TCR beta chain stems from a study of neurological immune-mediated disorders. TCRdb re-called the 5' RACE reads through MiXCR, storing one row per CDR3 protein. Counted here are around 60,000 distinct CDR3 sequences, roughly 3.5% occurring once; the ten biggest clones make up roughly 6.6%. In its sample, this clonotype was seen many times. The sample consisted of PBMCs. The sequence derives from a woman in her sixties with multiple sclerosis.

CDR3 coding DNA: TGCGCCAGCAGCCTCCTAGGGGCAGGGGTGAACACTGAAGCTTTCTTT. The encoded protein is CASSLLGAGVNTEAFF. The rearrangement uses TRBV5-1 and TRBJ1-1; tentatively, D is TRBD1 (6 bases). The CDR3 is 16 residues long. Germline CDR1 is SGHRS and CDR2 is YFSETQ. The V end lost 4 bases, the J end lost 0 bases, and 16 bases lay between the germline ends.